The clone carrying this T cell receptor (beta chain) was observed a few times. This record comes from a study of T-cell reconstitution after alpha-beta-depleted transplantation in children. Preparation of the TCRbeta library was carried out with unique molecular identifiers. Via MiXCR, TCRdb re-called the PCR reads, giving one row per CDR3 protein. The table lists hundreds of thousands of distinct CDR3 sequences, around 16% of them singletons. Germline-derived CDR1 and CDR2 are DFQATT and SNEGSKA (reference sequence). This CDR3 contains 14 residues. V was cut by 6 bases and J by 2 bases, with 16 bases left in between.

The chain has TRBV20-1 and TRBJ1-1; TRBD1 is a possible D gene (5 bases). The clonotype originates from a human donor who donated a stem cell graft to a child with acute myeloid leukemia. The sample consisted of PBMCs from the stem cell graft donor, taken from the stem cell graft. The CDR3 DNA reads TGCAGTGCCGCAATCCCGGGACTCAACACTGAAGCTTTCTTT. Protein: CSAAIPGLNTEAFF.